The 21 T cell receptor beta chains presented below share a single source sample, sequenced in a study of regulatory T cells in long-lasting Graves disease. Regarding time point: newly diagnosed GD, antithyroid drugs for less than 3 months. PBMC-derived RNA was used for the TCR library. Arm-PCR with iRepertoire HTBI primers amplified the CDR3 regions for these TCR beta libraries. TCRdb re-derived calls from the multiplex PCR reads in MiXCR, one entry per CDR3 protein. The table records fewer than 650,000 distinct CDR3 sequences, 16% of them present only once. The sample was also reused in another study, on T cells in Graves' hyperthyroidism and ophthalmopathy.

The sequencing used peripheral blood mononuclear cells (PBMCs), collected at new diagnosis, from a patient treated with antithyroid drugs. The receptors here all came from a young man with Graves disease.

This clonotype showed up many times. The chain uses TRBV5-5 and TRBJ1-1; 7 nucleotides agree with TRBD1. Germline-derived CDR1 and CDR2 are SGHKS and YYEKEE (reference sequence). The CDR3 sequence is 13 residues long. Trimming cost V 4 bases and J 9 bases; bases outside gene matches: 9. The CDR3 loop is CASSIGQEEKAFF. CDR3 coding DNA: TGTGCCAGCAGCATCGGACAGGAAGAAAAAGCTTTCTTT.

This clonotype was recorded at least ten times. The rearrangement uses TRBV27 and TRBJ2-7; D gene ambiguous. Germline V gene data show CDR1 as MNHEY and CDR2 as SMNVEV (reference sequence). This CDR3 is 15 amino acids long. The germline V and J ends were trimmed by 6 bases and 3 bases, with 18 bases remaining between them. The CDR3 DNA is TGTGCCAGCAGCTCCTTAAACACGGCGAGCTACGAGCAGTACTTC. Protein product: CASSSLNTASYEQYF.

This clonotype was observed at least ten times. V is TRBV28 and J is TRBJ2-7; D unclear. The CDR3 has 14 amino acids. CDR1 and CDR2 from the germline V gene are MDHEN and SYDVKM. Trimming took 8 bases from V and 2 from J, leaving 16 bases between them. DNA for the CDR3: TGTGCCAGCGGATTCGGCGGAGCGACCTACGAGCAGTACTTC. Translated: CASGFGGATYEQYF.

This clonotype was recorded at least ten times. The rearrangement links TRBV5-1 to TRBJ2-2; 11 positions match TRBD2. V trimming: 3 bases; J trimming: 4 bases; junction bases outside the gene matches: 8. From germline, CDR1 is SGHRS and CDR2 YFSETQ. The CDR3 runs 17 residues. The CDR3 here is CASSSLTSGKGTGELFF. DNA for the CDR3: TGCGCCAGCAGCTCGTTGACTAGCGGGAAGGGCACCGGGGAGCTGTTTTTT.

This clonotype was seen more than once but under ten times. V is TRBV20-1 and J is TRBJ2-1; 11 bases match TRBD2. J gave up 5 bases and V 6 bases, and 12 bases lay outside the gene matches. The CDR3 spans 16 residues. CDR1 is DFQATT and CDR2 is SNEGSKA in the germline V gene (reference sequence). CDR3 region: CSALPTSGNFHNEQFF. CDR3 nucleotides: TGCAGTGCCCTTCCGACTAGCGGGAACTTCCACAATGAGCAGTTCTTC.

As concerns this clonotype: A much more abundant neighbour one base away suggests this may be a read error. The chain is built from TRBV5-1 and TRBJ2-1; D might be TRBD1 (6 bases). Germline values: CDR1 SGHRS, CDR2 YFSETQ. The CDR3 consists of 16 residues. Between the trimmed V and J ends, which lost 4 bases and 5 bases, there was a span of 19 bases. The CDR3: CASSTEPGTHHNEQFF. The CDR3 DNA reads as TGCGCCAGCAGCACTGAACCCGGGACACACCACAATGAGCAGTTCTTC.

The rearrangement joins TRBV19 to TRBJ2-2, with D tentatively TRBD1 (6 bases). The CDR3 contains 16 residues. The germline V gene has CDR1 LNHDA and CDR2 SQIVND (reference sequence). Trimming took off 5 bases at V and 1 base at J, with 14 bases between the two ends. Here the CDR3 DNA reads TGTGCCAGTAGTCTCCGACAGGAACTGAACACCGGGGAGCTGTTTTTT. Protein product: CASSLRQELNTGELFF. Using reference TRBV19 and TRBJ2-2 for the parts outside the CDR3, the full variable domain is DGGITQSPKYLFRKEGQNVTLSCEQNLNHDAMYWYRQDPGQGLRLIYYSQIVNDFQKGDIAEGYSVSREKKESFPLTVTSAQKNPTAFYLCASSLRQELNTGELFFGEGSRLTVL.

This clonotype turned up a few times. The V gene is TRBV20-1, the J gene TRBJ1-3; tentatively, D is TRBD1 (6 bases). Germline assignment: CDR1 DFQATT and CDR2 SNEGSKA (reference sequence). The CDR3 loop spans 14 amino acids. Trimming left V 2 bases short and J 3 bases short, with 11 bases between. CDR3 sequence (DNA): TGCAGTGCTAGAATTTCCAGGGGTGGAAACACCATATATTTT. Protein: CSARISRGGNTIYF.

This clonotype has at least ten counts. The chain joins TRBV2 to TRBJ2-3; D remains ambiguous. This CDR3 region has 13 residues. Trimming stripped 3 bases from V and 0 bases from J, with 4 bases between. Germline loops: CDR1 SNHLY, CDR2 FYNNEI. CDR3 coding DNA: TGTGCCAGCAGTGACAGCAGCACAGATACGCAGTATTTT. This translates into CASSDSSTDTQYF.

V gene TRBV5-1 combines with J gene TRBJ1-1; no clear D. Germline CDR1 is SGHRS and CDR2 is YFSETQ. Deletions cut 0 bases from V and 1 base from J, with 7 bases between. The CDR3 is 14 residues long. The CDR3 DNA is TGCGCCAGCAGCTTGGAGTCGGCGAACACTGAAGCTTTCTTT. It translates to CASSLESANTEAFF.

The chain has TRBV12-5 and TRBJ2-7; tentative D call: TRBD1 (5 bases). The length of the CDR3 is 16 residues. The germline V gene has CDR1 LGHNT and CDR2 FRNRAP. Trimming stripped 2 bases from V and 2 bases from J, with 16 bases between. CDR3 sequence reads: CASGLLVGQITYEQYF. CDR3 DNA: TGTGCTAGTGGTTTGTTAGTGGGGCAGATAACCTACGAGCAGTACTTC.

This clonotype was observed many times. The chain joins TRBV20-1 to TRBJ2-2; TRBD2 matches 8 bases. This CDR3 has 14 amino acids. J was trimmed by 3 bases and V by 6 bases; bases with no gene match: 6. Germline CDR1 reads DFQATT; CDR2 reads SNEGSKA (reference sequence). CDR3: CSASQAGDTGELFF. The CDR3 coding sequence is TGCAGTGCCAGTCAAGCGGGAGACACCGGGGAGCTGTTTTTT.

Ten or more counts support this clonotype. This chain links TRBV5-1 with TRBJ2-7; the match to TRBD1 covers 12 bases. Unmatched junction bases numbered 8, after V lost 5 bases and J lost 5 bases. CDR3 length equals 15 residues. Germline values: CDR1 SGHRS, CDR2 YFSETQ. CDR3 residues: CASRRGTGGLDEQYF. In DNA, the CDR3 is TGCGCCAGCAGGCGTGGGACAGGGGGCTTGGACGAGCAGTACTTC.

This clonotype was counted only a few times. The chain combines TRBV6-1 with TRBJ1-6; 11 nucleotides line up with TRBD1. CDR1 and CDR2 (germline): MNHNS, SASEGT. The V segment lost 6 bases and the J segment 0 bases; nucleotides outside the gene matches: 4. This CDR3 has 17 amino acids. DNA for the CDR3: TGTGCCAGCAGGGACAGGGGGCTGACCTCCTATAATTCACCCCTCCACTTT. Amino acid sequence: CASRDRGLTSYNSPLHF.

In DNA, the CDR3 is TGTGCCAGCTCACCGGACCATTACGAGCAGTACTTC. This encodes CASSPDHYEQYF. This chain uses TRBV18 with TRBJ2-7; D unclear. From germline, CDR1 is KGHSH and CDR2 LQKENI. The V gene lost 3 bases and the J gene lost 4 bases, with 7 bases spanning the gap. The CDR3 totals 12 residues. The complete variable domain, with remaining parts taken from reference TRBV18 and TRBJ2-7, reads NAGVMQNPRHLVRRRGQEARLRCSPMKGHSHVYWYRQLPEEGLKFMVYLQKENIIDESGMPKERFSAEFPKEGPSILRIQQVVRGDSAAYFCASSPDHYEQYFGPGTRLTVT.

This clonotype was counted a few times. The J gene is TRBJ2-1, the V gene TRBV3-1; 11 nucleotides align to TRBD2. V was pared by 4 bases and J by 6 bases, with 5 bases of the junction left unmatched. There are 15 residues in the CDR3. Germline V gives CDR1 LGHDT, CDR2 YNNKEL (reference sequence). The CDR3: CASSPSSGRLNEQFF. The CDR3 DNA sequence: TGTGCCAGCAGCCCGTCTAGCGGGAGGCTCAATGAGCAGTTCTTC.

The chain joins TRBV5-8 to TRBJ1-2; possibly TRBD1 for D (6 bases). CDR1 SGHTS and CDR2 YDEGEE come from the germline V gene. With 0 bases removed from V and 0 bases from J, the gap between germline ends came to 15 bases. The CDR3 spans 17 residues. CDR3 bases: TGTGCCAGCAGCTTGGCTGGGGGGCCGCTTACTAACTATGGCTACACCTTC. Its translation: CASSLAGGPLTNYGYTF. Using reference TRBV5-8 and TRBJ1-2 for the parts outside the CDR3, the full variable domain is EAGVTQSPTHLIKTRGQQATLRCSPISGHTSVYWYQQALGLGLQFLLWYDEGEERNRGNFPPRFSGRQFPNYSSELNVNALELEDSALYLCASSLAGGPLTNYGYTFGSGTRLTVV.

This clonotype appeared many times. The gene calls are TRBV30 and TRBJ2-5; D is possibly TRBD2 (5 bases). The germline CDR1 and CDR2 sequences are GTSNPN and SVGIG (reference sequence). V lost 0 bases and J 4 bases, leaving 15 bases between the germline ends. There are 15 residues in the CDR3. The CDR3 DNA follows: TGTGCCTGGAGTGTGTGGGAGAGTCGGGCAGAGACCCAGTACTTC. This sequence encodes CAWSVWESRAETQYF.

The CDR3 region is CATTLIGKNTEAFF. The CDR3 DNA sequence: TGTGCCACCACTTTGATTGGCAAAAACACTGAAGCTTTCTTT. The rearrangement joins TRBV15 to TRBJ1-1; D is uncertain. CDR3 length: 14 residues. V lost 7 bases and J 2 bases, leaving 14 bases between the germline ends. Germline values: CDR1 LNHNV, CDR2 YYDKDF (reference sequence).

The V and J genes are TRBV7-9 and TRBJ2-7; 9 bases line up with TRBD2. The CDR3 has 15 residues. Trimming removed 1 base from V and 4 bases from J; junction bases left unmatched: 5. Per the germline V gene, CDR1 is SEHNR and CDR2 is FQNEAQ (reference sequence). DNA of the CDR3: TGTGCCAGCAGCTTAGGGAATAGCGGGAGATACGAGCAGTACTTC. Translating it yields CASSLGNSGRYEQYF.

This clonotype showed up just once. A far larger clone differs by one base, so this is likely a read error. The genes are TRBV27 and TRBJ1-2, with 7 bases identical to TRBD1. The CDR3 has 12 amino acids. Per germline, CDR1 MNHEY and CDR2 SMNVEV (reference sequence). CDR3 loop: CTSSLGGYGYTF. The CDR3 coding sequence is TGTACCAGCAGTTTAGGGGGCTACGGCTACACCTTC.